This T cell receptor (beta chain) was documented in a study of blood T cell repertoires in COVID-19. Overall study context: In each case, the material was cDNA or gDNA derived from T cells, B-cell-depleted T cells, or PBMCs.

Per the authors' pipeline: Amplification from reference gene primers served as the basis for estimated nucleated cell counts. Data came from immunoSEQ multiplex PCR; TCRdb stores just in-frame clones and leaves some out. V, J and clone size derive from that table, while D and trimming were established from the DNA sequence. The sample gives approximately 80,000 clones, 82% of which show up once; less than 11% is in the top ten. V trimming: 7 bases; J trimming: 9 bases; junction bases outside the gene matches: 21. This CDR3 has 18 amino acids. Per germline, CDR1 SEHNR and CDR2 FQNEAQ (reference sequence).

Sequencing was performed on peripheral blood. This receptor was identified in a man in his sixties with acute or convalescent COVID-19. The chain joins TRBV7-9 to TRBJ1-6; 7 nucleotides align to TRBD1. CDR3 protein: CASTSIGSRGGGFSPLHF. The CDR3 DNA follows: TGTGCCAGCACTTCTATAGGATCCCGAGGGGGCGGTTTTTCACCCCTCCACTTT.